Described below is a single T cell receptor beta chain sequence and its context. Antigen specificity is unknown. Generated by immunoSEQ multiplex PCR, the TCRdb table keeps only in-frame clones and is missing some. The table includes tens of thousands of clones, 86% detected once. V lost 6 bases and J lost 2; bases outside the gene matches: 7. CDR1 is MNHEY, CDR2 SMNVEV, per germline (reference sequence). The CDR3 is 16 residues long. The sample is drawn from a study of T cell responses to AZD1222 COVID-19 vaccine. Study-wide points: White British people made up most donors, females outnumbered males, and clonal diversity was possibly underestimated. Repertoire sampling was restricted to post-peak T cell response timepoints.

Specimen: peripheral blood, collected on day 0 of AZD1222 vaccination. This chain connects TRBV27 to TRBJ2-6; 7 positions match TRBD1. The source is an adult in good health. The CDR3 nucleotides read TGTGCCAGCAGCCTTCATACAGGGGCTGGGGCCAACGTCCTGACTTTC. Protein: CASSLHTGAGANVLTF.